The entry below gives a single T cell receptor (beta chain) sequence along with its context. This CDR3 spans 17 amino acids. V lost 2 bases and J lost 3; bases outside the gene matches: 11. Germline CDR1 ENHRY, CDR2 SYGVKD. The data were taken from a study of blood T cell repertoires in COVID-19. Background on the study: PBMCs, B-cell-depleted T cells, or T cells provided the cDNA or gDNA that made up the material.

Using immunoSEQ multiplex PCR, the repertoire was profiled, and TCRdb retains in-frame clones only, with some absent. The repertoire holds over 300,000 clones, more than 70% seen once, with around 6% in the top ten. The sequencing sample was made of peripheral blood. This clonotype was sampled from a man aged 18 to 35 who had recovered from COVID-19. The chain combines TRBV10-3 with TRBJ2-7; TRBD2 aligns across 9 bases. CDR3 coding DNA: TGTGCCATCAGTGAGGCTGAGGGGACTAGCTCGGGCTACGAGCAGTACTTC. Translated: CAISEAEGTSSGYEQYF.